This T cell receptor (beta chain) was profiled in a study of blood T cell repertoires in COVID-19. Looking at the study overall: The United States, Italy and Spain were the sources of the acute and convalescent COVID-19 samples.

Trimming removed 1 base from V and 15 bases from J, with 13 bases in between. The CDR3 runs to 12 residues. Germline values: CDR1 LGHDT, CDR2 YNNKEL (reference sequence). In the source study's methods: Scientists estimated how many nucleated cells there were by amplifying reference gene primers. Produced via immunoSEQ multiplex PCR; TCRdb's table is partial and in-frame only. V, J and clone size are taken as reported in that table, and D and trimming were inferred from the DNA itself. Of approximately 92,000 clones in the sample, around nine tenths were seen once. The source of this sequence is an older woman with COVID-19, enrolled during active disease. The genes are TRBV3-1 (or the pseudogene TRBV3-2) and TRBJ2-4, with D tentatively TRBD2 (5 bases). The specimen sequenced was peripheral blood. DNA for the CDR3: TGTGCCAGCAGCCAAGTGCCCGGACTTCCGTACTTC. Its translation is CASSQVPGLPYF.